This TCR beta chain was sequenced in a study of control samples from healthy donors and cancer patients. The V and J ends lost 5 bases and 4 bases, in that order; junction bases with no gene match: 2. The CDR3 spans 13 residues. On this clone itself: This specimen includes other DNA sequences encoding the same CDR3.

Assay used: immunoSEQ multiplex PCR; TCRdb lists only in-frame clones, some missing. This table holds about 220,000 clones, 85% to 95% found once. Sequenced material: blood. The receptor comes from a man aged 50 or older in good health. The chain links TRBV12-3 or TRBV12-4 to TRBJ1-1; 9 bases map to TRBD1. CDR3 in DNA: TGTGCCAGCAGTCGACAGGGGGGCACTGAAGCTTTCTTT. Translated: CASSRQGGTEAFF.